This T cell receptor (beta chain) was found in a study of OX40 agonist ivuxolimab in advanced cancers. Turning to the study itself: While on treatment, patients had intravenous ivuxolimab at 0.01 to 10 mg/kg every 2 weeks. The study, taken as a whole, reports: It was also the case that some nonresponders had low normalized T-cell clonal expansion. The expanded peripheral T cells' antigen specificity was not determined.

Repertoires were generated with immunoSEQ multiplex PCR, while TCRdb's copy carries only in-frame clones and drops some. The profile shows around 90,000 clones, 91% of them singletons. The CDR3 is made up of 15 amino acids. Germline values: CDR1 MNHNY, CDR2 SVGAGI (reference sequence). The V segment lost 5 bases and the J segment 4 bases; nucleotides outside the gene matches: 8. Autoimmune disease history or systemic immunosuppression led to patient exclusion. For this clone: Its antigen is not known.

Sequencing used CD4+ or CD8+ T cells sorted from blood, obtained in a trial of the OX40 agonist ivuxolimab. The clonotype comes from an adult with an advanced solid tumor such as melanoma, head and neck, liver or kidney cancer. This chain joins TRBV6-6 and TRBJ2-1; 7 bases line up with TRBD1. The CDR3 DNA sequence: TGTGCCAGCAGTACCCGGGACAGAAAGTACAATGAGCAGTTCTTC. Translating it yields CASSTRDRKYNEQFF.